These 3 T cell receptor beta chains originate from one sample sequenced in a study of cytomegalovirus exposure and HLA in healthy donors. With 60 Vbeta and 13 Jbeta primers, the PCR was carried out. The method was immunoSEQ multiplex PCR; TCRdb's version includes in-frame clones alone and lacks a portion of them. The sample has 85,000 to 130,000 clones, approximately 70% seen once. Material for sequencing was PBMCs. These receptors were obtained from a woman between 18 and 29 years old in good health and CMV-seropositive.

This clone was seen more than once but under ten times. V usage is TRBV4-3 and J usage is TRBJ2-2; 12 bases match TRBD2. CDR1 LGHNA and CDR2 YSLEER come from the germline V gene. The CDR3 has 15 amino acids. After removal of 6 bases from V and 1 base from J, the junction contained 0 bases not matched to a gene. The CDR3 DNA follows: TGCGCCAGCAGGACTAGCGGGGGGAACACCGGGGAGCTGTTTTTT. Protein sequence: CASRTSGGNTGELFF.

This chain connects TRBV30 to TRBJ2-3; 7 bases align to TRBD2. Trimming took 1 base from V and 3 from J; bases not matched to a gene: 1. CDR1 GTSNPN and CDR2 SVGIG come from the germline V gene (reference sequence). This CDR3 region has 13 residues. The DNA for the CDR3 is TGTGCCTGGAGTGGGGGGGGAACAGATACGCAGTATTTT. This sequence encodes CAWSGGGTDTQYF.

This clone was picked up one time. J is TRBJ1-2 and V is TRBV19; 7 bases line up with TRBD1. The ends lost 7 bases at V and 2 bases at J; junction bases unmatched: 4. CDR1 and CDR2 from the germline V gene are LNHDA and SQIVND (reference sequence). The CDR3 contains 13 residues. As DNA, the CDR3 is TGTGCCAGTACGACAGGGAGGAACTATGGCTACACCTTC. This codes for CASTTGRNYGYTF.